The present TCR beta chain was sequenced within a study of lymphopenia after photon versus proton radiotherapy. Study observations and caveats: Photon-treated patients lost naive T cells and TCR diversity; proton-treated stayed stable.

A remark on this clone: As yet, its antigen is unknown.

CDR3 size: 16 residues. Germline CDR1 MDHEN, CDR2 SYDVKM. V gave up 3 bases and J gave up 2 bases; unmatched junction bases: 10. Sequencing used immunoSEQ multiplex PCR; TCRdb keeps in-frame clones, though not all of them. The sample records about 12,000 clones, 89% being singletons. The sequence was obtained from a man in his 60s with pancreatic cancer. The chain couples TRBV28 to TRBJ2-7; 7 bases fit TRBD1. Material: peripheral blood, obtained from a patient treated with proton-based radiotherapy. The DNA of the CDR3 is TGTGCCAGCAGTTTTAGAGTTTTCCAGGGGGCCTACGAGCAGTACTTC. Amino acid sequence: CASSFRVFQGAYEQYF.